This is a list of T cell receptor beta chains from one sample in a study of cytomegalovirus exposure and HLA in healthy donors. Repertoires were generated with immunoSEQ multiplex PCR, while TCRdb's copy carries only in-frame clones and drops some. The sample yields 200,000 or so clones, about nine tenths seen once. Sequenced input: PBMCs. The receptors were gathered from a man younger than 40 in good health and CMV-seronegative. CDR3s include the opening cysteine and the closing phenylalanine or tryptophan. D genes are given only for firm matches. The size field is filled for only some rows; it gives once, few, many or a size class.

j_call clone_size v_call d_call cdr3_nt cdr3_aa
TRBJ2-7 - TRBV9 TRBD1 TGTGCCAGCAGCGTAGAGACAGGGGGCGCGTTTTACGAGCAGTACTTC CASSVETGGAFYEQYF
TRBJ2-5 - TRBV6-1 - TGTGCCAGCACTCGCGACCCGGGGGATTGGGAGACCCAGTACTTC CASTRDPGDWETQYF
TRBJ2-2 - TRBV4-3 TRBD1 TGCGCCAGCAGCCAATGGGCCGGGACAGGCGACACCGGGGAGCTGTTTTTT CASSQWAGTGDTGELFF
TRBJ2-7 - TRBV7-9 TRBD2 TGTGCCAGCAGCTCTTCGGCAGCGGGAGTAGTCCGCGAGCAGTACTTC CASSSSAAGVVREQYF
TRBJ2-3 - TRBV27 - TGTGCCAGCAAACTAGCTGGGTTGTTCGATACGCAGTATTTT CASKLAGLFDTQYF
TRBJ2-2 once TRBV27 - TGTGCCAGCAGTTTCAGGGGTATCGGGGAGCTGTTTTTT CASSFRGIGELFF
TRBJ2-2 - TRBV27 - TGTGCCAGCAGTTTGATTTTGGCGGTTCCCGGGGAGCTGTTTTTT CASSLILAVPGELFF
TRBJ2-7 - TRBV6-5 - TGTGCCAGCAGCCTGGACATCTACGAGCAGTACTTC CASSLDIYEQYF
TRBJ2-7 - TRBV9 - TGTGCCAGCAGCGTAGGTCCGGCTAGCTACGAGCAGTACTTC CASSVGPASYEQYF
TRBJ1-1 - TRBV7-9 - TGTGCCAGCAGCTTACGGGGGGGGGACACTGAAGCTTTCTTT CASSLRGGDTEAFF
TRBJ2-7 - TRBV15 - TGTGCCACCAGCAGGTCGCTCGTGGGGGGACGGAACGAGCAGTACTTC CATSRSLVGGRNEQYF
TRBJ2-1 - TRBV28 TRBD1 TGTGCCAGCAGCACTCTACGGGGAGGGACAGGGTCGTACAATGAGCAGTTCTTC CASSTLRGGTGSYNEQFF
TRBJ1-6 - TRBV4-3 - TGCGCCAGCAGCCCCGACGGACGGACTTTTAATTCACCCCTCCACTTT CASSPDGRTFNSPLHF
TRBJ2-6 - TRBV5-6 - TGTGCCAGCAGCGCTGACTACTCTGGGGCCAACGTCCTGACTTTC CASSADYSGANVLTF
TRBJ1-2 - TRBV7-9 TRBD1 TGTGCCAGCAGCTCTTGGGACAGGGAAGTGGACTATGGCTACACCTTC CASSSWDREVDYGYTF
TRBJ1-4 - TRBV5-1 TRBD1 TGCGCCAGCAGCCAATCAGGGGGCGGCCCTAATGAAAAACTGTTTTTT CASSQSGGGPNEKLFF
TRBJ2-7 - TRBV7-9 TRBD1 TGTGCCAGCAGCTTAGCTCGGGACAGGGGGGGGGACGAGCAGTACTTC CASSLARDRGGDEQYF
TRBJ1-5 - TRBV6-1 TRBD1 TGTGCCAGCAGTTCCCGACAGGGCTTCAATCAGCCCCAGCATTTT CASSSRQGFNQPQHF
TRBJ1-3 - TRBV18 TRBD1 TGTGCCAGCTCCCCCGGGACAGGGTTTCGCGAGAGCTCTGGAAACACCATATATTTT CASSPGTGFRESSGNTIYF
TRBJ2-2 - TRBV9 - TGTGCCAGCAGCGTAGGCTCCCCAGGGCTCAACACCGGGGAGCTGTTTTTT CASSVGSPGLNTGELFF
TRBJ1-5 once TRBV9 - TGTGCCAGCAGTCGGGGGACGGATCAGCCCCAGCATTTT CASSRGTDQPQHF
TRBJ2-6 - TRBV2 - TGTGCCAGCAGAATACAGGTCTCTGGGGCCAACGTCCTGACTTTC CASRIQVSGANVLTF
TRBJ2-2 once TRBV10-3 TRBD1 TGTGCCATAGGGACAGCGGAGAGCACCGGGGAGCTGTTTTTT CAIGTAESTGELFF
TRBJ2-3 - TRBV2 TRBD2 TGTGCCAGCAGTGAAGGGTTGCGGGAGACGCAGTATTTT CASSEGLRETQYF
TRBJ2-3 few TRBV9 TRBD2 TGTGCCAGCAGCGTAGGTGGGGGGGGTGATACGCAGTATTTT CASSVGGGGDTQYF
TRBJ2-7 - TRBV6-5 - TGTGCCAGCAGCCATCTATCATACGAGCAGTACTTC CASSHLSYEQYF
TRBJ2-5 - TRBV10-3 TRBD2 TGTGCCATCAGTGAGAGCGGGGACCAAGAGACCCAGTACTTC CAISESGDQETQYF
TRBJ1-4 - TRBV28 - TGTGCCAGCAGACCCCGTGGGGCCCCAAGGTCGAATGAAAAACTGTTTTTT CASRPRGAPRSNEKLFF
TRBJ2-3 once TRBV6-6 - TGTGCCAGCAGTCCCAGCGGTGAGAGGGATACGCAGTATTTT CASSPSGERDTQYF
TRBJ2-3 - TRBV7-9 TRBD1 TGTGCCAGCAGCTCCGGGACAGGGGGAGCCACAGATACGCAGTATTTT CASSSGTGGATDTQYF
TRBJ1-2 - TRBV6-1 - TGTGCCAGCAGTGCCAGGGAGGTTTATGGCTACACCTTC CASSAREVYGYTF
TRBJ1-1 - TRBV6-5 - TGTGCCAGCAGTTACGGTGCGGGGAACACTGAAGCTTTCTTT CASSYGAGNTEAFF
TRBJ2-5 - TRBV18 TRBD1 TGTGCCAGCTCGGACAGGGGTGGGGAGACCCAGTACTTC CASSDRGGETQYF
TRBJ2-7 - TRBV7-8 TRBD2 TGTGCCAGCAGCTCCCCCCGAGCGGGAAGCTCCTACGAGCAGTACTTC CASSSPRAGSSYEQYF
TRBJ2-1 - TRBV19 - TGTGCCAGTAGCTCCACAGGATACAATGAGCAGTTCTTC CASSSTGYNEQFF
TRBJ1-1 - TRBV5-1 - TGCGCCAGCCATCCACTCTATACGGACACTGAAGCTTTCTTT CASHPLYTDTEAFF
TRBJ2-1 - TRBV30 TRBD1 TGTGCCTGGAGTGTTATCAGGGGGCGCACGGGGCAAGTATACAATGAGCAGTTCTTC CAWSVIRGRTGQVYNEQFF
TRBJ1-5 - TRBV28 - TGTGCCAGCAGCCCCAATCACAGGGTTCGTCAGCCCCAGCATTTT CASSPNHRVRQPQHF
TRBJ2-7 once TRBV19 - TGTGCCAGTAGTCCCCCCGGGTCCTACGAGCAGTACTTC CASSPPGSYEQYF
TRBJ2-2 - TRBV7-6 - TGTGCCAGCAGCTTAGGGACTATCGGGGAGCTGTTTTTT CASSLGTIGELFF
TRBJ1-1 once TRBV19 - TGTGCCAGTAGTATGGGGTACACAGGTTTCTACACTGAAGCTTTCTTT CASSMGYTGFYTEAFF
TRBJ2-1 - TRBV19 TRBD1 TGTGCCAGTAGTATCGGCGACAGGGGGCTCAGGTTCTTC CASSIGDRGLRFF
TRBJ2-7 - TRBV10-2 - TGCGCCAGCAGTGGCGAGGTCGAGCAGTACTTC CASSGEVEQYF
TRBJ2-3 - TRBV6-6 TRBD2 TGTGCCAGCAGTTACGCGGGGGTCCACGAGCAGTATTTT CASSYAGVHEQYF
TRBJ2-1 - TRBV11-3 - TGTGCCAGCAGCGCAGGGATTCAGGGGCCCTACAATGAGCAGTTCTTC CASSAGIQGPYNEQFF
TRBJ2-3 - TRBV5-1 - TGCGCCAGCAGATTGAACGGGGAGTACACAGATACGCAGTATTTT CASRLNGEYTDTQYF
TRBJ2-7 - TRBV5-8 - TGTGCCAGCAGCTACGGGGTTGGGGAGCAGTACTTC CASSYGVGEQYF
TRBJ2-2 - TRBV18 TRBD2 TGTGCCAGCCCGCTCGGTGGGACTAGCGCTGCCGGGGAGCTGTTTTTT CASPLGGTSAAGELFF
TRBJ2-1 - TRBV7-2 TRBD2 TGTGCCAGCAGCTTTGGGCTAGCGGACTACAATGAGCAGTTCTTC CASSFGLADYNEQFF
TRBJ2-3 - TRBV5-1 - TGCGCCTCTACTGTAGAGACTCACGGTGGTACGCAGTATTTT CASTVETHGGTQYF
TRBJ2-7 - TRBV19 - TGTGCCAGTAGTGAACAGGCTGGACCCTACGAGCAGTACTTC CASSEQAGPYEQYF
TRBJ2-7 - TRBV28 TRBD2 TGTGCCAGCACCGGGACTACATACAACTACGAGCAGTACTTC CASTGTTYNYEQYF
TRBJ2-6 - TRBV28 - TGTGCCAGCAGTTTAGACAGACTTACCTCTGGGGCCAACGTCCTGACTTTC CASSLDRLTSGANVLTF
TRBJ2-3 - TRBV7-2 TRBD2 TGTGCCAGCAGCTTGAACGTAGGCGGGAGTTCGGCAGATACGCAGTATTTT CASSLNVGGSSADTQYF
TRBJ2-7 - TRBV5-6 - TGTGCCAGCAGCTTGGGAGGGGGAGGGAAAAAGAGGACCTACGAGCAGTACTTC CASSLGGGGKKRTYEQYF
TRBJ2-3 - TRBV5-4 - TGTGCCAGCAGCTCCGGACAGCTGAGCACAGATACGCAGTATTTT CASSSGQLSTDTQYF
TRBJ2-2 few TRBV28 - TGTGCCAGCATCTACAGGGACACCGGGGAGCTGTTTTTT CASIYRDTGELFF